A selection of T cell receptor beta chains follows, all from one sample in a study of beta chain features in type 1 diabetes. Method: immunoSEQ multiplex PCR; TCRdb's copy keeps in-frame clones and lacks some. The sample includes over 650,000 clones, about an eighth of them seen just once. Sequences were obtained from naive CD4+ T cells from blood. These receptors originate from a man aged 18 to 29 with type 1 diabetes. The CDR3 runs from the conserved cysteine through the conserved F or W. Each record gives: V gene, clone size, D gene, J gene, CDR3 protein, CDR3 DNA. A D gene is named only where the DNA matches it firmly. Rows may omit the clone size; those that give it use once, few, many or a size class.

TRBV7-9	few	.	TRBJ1-2	CASSPGGGTTYGYTF	TGTGCCAGCAGCCCCGGGGGAGGGACGACTTATGGCTACACCTTC
TRBV6-5	.	TRBD1	TRBJ1-3	CASSLTGANSGNTIYF	TGTGCCAGCAGTTTAACAGGGGCCAACTCTGGAAACACCATATATTTT
TRBV7-9	.	TRBD2	TRBJ2-7	CASSLSPSGGASREQYF	TGTGCCAGCAGCTTAAGTCCCAGCGGGGGGGCCTCCCGCGAGCAGTACTTC
TRBV18	few	TRBD2	TRBJ2-2	CASSPLLVAGVVGELFF	TGTGCCAGCTCACCACTATTGGTAGCGGGAGTCGTCGGGGAGCTGTTTTTT
TRBV28	few	.	TRBJ1-2	CASRIDIRGGYGYTF	TGTGCCAGCAGAATTGATATCCGGGGCGGCTATGGCTACACCTTC
TRBV6-8	few	.	TRBJ2-3	CASSYSPLRRGYTDTQYF	TGTGCCAGCAGTTACTCACCGTTGAGGAGAGGTTACACAGATACGCAGTATTTT
TRBV29-1	few	.	TRBJ2-7	CSARLGYEQYF	TGCAGCGCCAGACTCGGGTACGAGCAGTACTTC
TRBV7-2	few	.	TRBJ1-6	CASSEDSPSPMALHF	TGTGCCAGCAGCGAGGACAGCCCTAGCCCCATGGCCCTCCACTTT
TRBV30	few	.	TRBJ2-5	CAWTVPGGETQYF	TGTGCCTGGACCGTCCCAGGCGGGGAGACCCAGTACTTC
TRBV18	.	.	TRBJ2-5	CASSPFDPLAQYF	TGTGCCAGCTCACCATTCGACCCCCTGGCCCAGTACTTC
TRBV7-2	.	.	TRBJ2-1	CASSLVTRPGEQFF	TGTGCCAGCAGCTTAGTCACCCGGCCTGGCGAGCAGTTCTTC
TRBV7-2	.	TRBD2	TRBJ2-2	CASRPSGGNTGELFF	TGTGCCAGCAGACCCAGCGGGGGGAACACCGGGGAGCTGTTTTTT
TRBV19	few	TRBD1	TRBJ1-4	CASGGTENEKLFF	TGTGCCAGCGGCGGGACAGAGAATGAAAAACTGTTTTTT
TRBV6-5	.	.	TRBJ2-3	CASSYSFTDTQYF	TGTGCCAGCAGTTACTCTTTCACAGATACGCAGTATTTT
TRBV29-1	few	TRBD2	TRBJ2-1	CSAAGTSGYNEQFF	TGCAGCGCCGCCGGGACTAGCGGTTACAATGAGCAGTTCTTC
TRBV5-4	.	.	TRBJ2-6	CASVPGRISGANVLTF	TGTGCCAGCGTACCGGGACGGATCTCTGGGGCCAACGTCCTGACTTTC
TRBV29-1	few	TRBD1	TRBJ1-5	CSVMDRGGQPQHF	TGCAGCGTGATGGACAGGGGCGGTCAGCCCCAGCATTTT
TRBV21-1	.	.	TRBJ2-7	CASRGGPYEQYF	TGTGCCAGCAGGGGGGGTCCCTACGAGCAGTACTTC
TRBV27	.	TRBD2	TRBJ2-5	CASRSWTSGSDGDPRGTQYF	TGTGCCAGCAGATCCTGGACTAGCGGGAGTGACGGGGACCCCCGGGGGACCCAGTACTTC
TRBV25-1	few	TRBD1	TRBJ1-5	CASSGWTGRGLGNQPQHF	TGTGCCAGCAGTGGGTGGACAGGGCGAGGATTGGGCAATCAGCCCCAGCATTTT
TRBV2	.	.	TRBJ1-6	CASRKTGSSYNSPLHF	TGTGCCAGTAGGAAGACAGGAAGCTCCTATAATTCACCCCTCCACTTT
TRBV18	few	.	TRBJ1-4	CASSPATAPNEKLFF	TGTGCCAGCTCACCGGCGACAGCCCCTAATGAAAAACTGTTTTTT